The rows below give T cell receptor beta chains drawn from one sample of a study of blood T cell repertoires in COVID-19. Measured with immunoSEQ multiplex PCR; TCRdb has only the in-frame clones, and not every one. The repertoire holds fewer than 200,000 clones, with about 89% as singletons. The sequenced material came from peripheral blood. Receptors were obtained from a young man who had recovered from COVID-19. Both conserved end residues are part of each CDR3. D genes are given only for firm matches. Where a row states a size, it is once, few, many or the class of an expanded clone; other rows omit it.

d_gene,j_gene,abundance,v_gene,CDR3aa,CDR3nt
.,TRBJ2-7,once,TRBV3-1/TRBV3-2,CASSYQGRAYEQYF,TGTGCCAGCAGCTACCAGGGGCGGGCGTACGAGCAGTACTTC
TRBD2,TRBJ2-1,.,TRBV19,CASIPPGGSYNEQFF,TGTGCCAGTATTCCTCCGGGCGGGAGCTACAATGAGCAGTTCTTC
.,TRBJ1-3,.,TRBV7-2,CASSYGPGDGNTIYF,TGTGCCAGCAGCTACGGGCCAGGGGACGGAAACACCATATATTTT
TRBD1,TRBJ1-1,.,TRBV5-8,CASSVGQGAAEAFF,TGTGCCAGCAGCGTGGGACAGGGGGCGGCTGAAGCTTTCTTT
TRBD2,TRBJ2-1,.,TRBV7-2,CASSLLAGGPNEQFF,TGTGCCAGCAGCTTATTGGCGGGAGGGCCCAATGAGCAGTTCTTC
.,TRBJ2-7,.,TRBV4-3,CASSQERASFHEQYF,TGCGCCAGCAGCCAAGAACGGGCTAGCTTCCACGAGCAGTACTTC
TRBD1,TRBJ1-5,.,TRBV28,CASRTGGGGNQPQHF,TGTGCCAGCAGAACAGGGGGAGGGGGTAATCAGCCCCAGCATTTT
TRBD2,TRBJ2-7,.,TRBV28,CASSLAVPGGYEQYF,TGTGCCAGCAGTTTAGCAGTCCCCGGGGGGTACGAGCAGTACTTC
.,TRBJ1-3,.,TRBV19,CASSIVGIDSGNTIYF,TGTGCCAGTAGTATAGTGGGCATCGACTCTGGAAACACCATATATTTT
.,TRBJ1-4,.,TRBV5-1,CASSQNLKGEKLFF,TGCGCCAGCAGCCAGAACCTAAAGGGGGAAAAACTGTTTTTT
.,TRBJ2-1,.,TRBV11-2,CASSHLYNEQFF,TGTGCCAGCAGCCATCTATACAATGAGCAGTTCTTC
TRBD2,TRBJ2-5,.,TRBV7-2,CASSFEGLARETQYF,TGTGCCAGCAGCTTCGAGGGACTAGCGAGAGAGACCCAGTACTTC
TRBD2,TRBJ2-5,.,TRBV19,CASAGGPVETQYF,TGTGCCAGTGCGGGAGGGCCGGTAGAGACCCAGTACTTC
TRBD1,TRBJ1-6,.,TRBV5-5,CASSLTQGAVSPLHF,TGTGCCAGCAGCTTAACACAGGGGGCAGTTTCACCCCTCCACTTT
TRBD2,TRBJ2-5,.,TRBV5-1,CASSLASSGRLETQYF,TGCGCCAGCAGCTTGGCCTCTAGCGGGAGGTTGGAGACCCAGTACTTC
TRBD2,TRBJ2-3,.,TRBV6-5,CASSYSAWEGQDTQYF,TGTGCCAGCAGTTACTCTGCGTGGGAGGGCCAAGATACGCAGTATTTT
.,TRBJ1-1,.,TRBV10-3,CAIRETDTEAFF,TGTGCCATCAGGGAGACAGACACTGAAGCTTTCTTT
.,TRBJ2-3,.,TRBV18,CASSPTGSDTQYF,TGTGCCAGCTCACCGACAGGTTCAGATACGCAGTATTTT
.,TRBJ2-2,.,TRBV9,CASSVGGGLKTGELFF,TGTGCCAGCAGCGTAGGAGGGGGATTGAAGACCGGGGAGCTGTTTTTT
.,TRBJ2-3,.,TRBV13,CASSRPVARDTQYF,TGTGCCAGCAGCCGTCCGGTCGCCCGCGATACGCAGTATTTT